The 21 T cell receptor beta chains below come from one sample, sequenced in a study of blood T cell repertoires in COVID-19. Repertoires were generated with immunoSEQ multiplex PCR, while TCRdb's copy carries only in-frame clones and drops some. The sample includes about 52,000 clones, around 92% seen only once; the top ten take approximately 8.1%. Sample: peripheral blood. These receptors were taken from a man aged 80 or over with active or convalescent COVID-19.

The V call is TRBV28, the J call TRBJ2-3, with TRBD2 identical over 8 bases. The CDR3 runs to 16 residues. In germline, CDR1 is MDHEN, CDR2 SYDVKM. V was pared by 4 bases and J by 0 bases, with 6 bases of the junction left unmatched. This chain's CDR3 is CASSSAGGLSTDTQYF. In DNA, the CDR3 is TGTGCCAGCAGTTCGGCGGGGGGCCTAAGCACAGATACGCAGTATTTT.

The chain carries TRBV7-2 and TRBJ1-5; possibly TRBD1 for D (5 bases). The germline gives CDR1 SGHTA, CDR2 FQGNSA. V was trimmed by 5 bases and J by 4 bases, leaving 15 bases between them. There are 15 residues in the CDR3. For the CDR3, the DNA is TGTGCCAGCAGCCCCGGTGTTAACAGGAATCAGCCCCAGCATTTT. Translated: CASSPGVNRNQPQHF.

This chain links TRBV5-4 with TRBJ2-7; D might be TRBD1 (5 bases). The germline CDR1 and CDR2 sequences are SGHNT and YYREEE (reference sequence). The CDR3 spans 13 residues. Trimming took off 5 bases at V and 7 bases at J, with 16 bases between the two ends. CDR3: CASSPWGQGEQYF. CDR3 bases: TGTGCCAGCAGTCCATGGGGCCAGGGAGAGCAGTACTTC.

The chain carries TRBV27 and TRBJ2-1; perhaps TRBD1 as D (8 bases). Deletions cut 6 bases from V and 9 bases from J, with 18 bases between. There are 14 residues in the CDR3. CDR1 and CDR2 (germline): MNHEY, SMNVEV (reference sequence). CDR3 in DNA: TGTGCCAGCAGGAGGACAGGGAGGGTCGGTGAGCAGTTCTTC. It encodes CASRRTGRVGEQFF.

The chain couples TRBV7-8 to TRBJ1-5, with 7 bases aligning to TRBD1. The CDR3 is made up of 16 amino acids. In germline, CDR1 is SGHVS, CDR2 FQNEAQ. V was clipped by 5 bases and J by 5 bases; unmatched bases: 12. DNA of the CDR3: TGTGCCAGCAGCGTACGGACAGGCCGGGACCATCAGCCCCAGCATTTT. The encoded protein is CASSVRTGRDHQPQHF.

The rearrangement uses TRBV4-1 and TRBJ2-3, with D maybe TRBD2 (5 bases). Germline-derived CDR1 and CDR2 are MGHRA and YSYEKL. V was shortened by 6 bases and J by 6 bases, with 19 bases between the two germline ends. This CDR3 spans 15 amino acids. DNA for the CDR3: TGCGCCAGCAGTCCGGGATTATTAAGGCGTGATACGCAGTATTTT. This encodes CASSPGLLRRDTQYF.

CDR3 DNA: TGCGCCAGCAGCCAGCGGGAGAGAAACACCGGGGAGCTGTTTTTT. As protein: CASSQRERNTGELFF. The chain links TRBV4-1 to TRBJ2-2; 7 nucleotides line up with TRBD2. V lost 3 bases and J lost 2; bases outside the gene matches: 3. The CDR3 covers 15 residues. Germline loops: CDR1 MGHRA, CDR2 YSYEKL.

This clone appeared a single time. The chain has TRBV3-1 (or the pseudogene TRBV3-2) and TRBJ1-3; 7 nucleotides line up with TRBD1. The CDR3 sequence is 16 residues long. V shed 6 bases and J 1 base; nucleotides not matched to a gene: 9. Germline V gene data show CDR1 as LGHDT and CDR2 as YNNKEL (reference sequence). The CDR3 here is CASSLTGVLSGNTIYF. The CDR3 coding sequence is TGTGCCAGCAGTCTTACAGGGGTCCTTTCTGGAAACACCATATATTTT.

The rearrangement uses TRBV6-2 or TRBV6-3 and TRBJ2-7; D uncertain. CDR3 length: 12 residues. Germline-derived CDR1 and CDR2 are MNHEY and SVGEGT. V lost 5 bases and J 3 bases, leaving 8 bases between the germline ends. CDR3 amino acids: CASSPLSYEQYF. Here the CDR3 DNA reads TGTGCCAGCAGTCCCTTGAGCTACGAGCAGTACTTC.

The CDR3 loop is CASKVTRPGTEAFF. The CDR3 DNA sequence: TGTGCCAGCAAAGTGACAAGGCCGGGGACTGAAGCTTTCTTT. This rearrangement joins TRBV28 to TRBJ1-1; the D is unclear. The CDR3 contains 14 residues. The germline V gene has CDR1 MDHEN and CDR2 SYDVKM. Trimming stripped 7 bases from V and 5 bases from J, with 17 bases between.

The chain couples TRBV27 to TRBJ1-2; tentatively, D is TRBD1 (6 bases). The CDR3 spans 14 residues. V dropped 4 bases and J dropped 3 bases, with 12 bases sitting between them. Germline CDR1 MNHEY, CDR2 SMNVEV (reference sequence). CDR3 in amino acids: CASSSAGADYGYTF. CDR3 in DNA: TGTGCCAGCAGTTCGGCAGGGGCGGACTATGGCTACACCTTC.

This clone occurred once. This chain joins TRBV5-6 and TRBJ2-1, with a weak D call TRBD2 (6 bases). Germline V gene sequence: CDR1 SGHDT, CDR2 YYEEEE. Trimming cost V 0 bases and J 2 bases, with 12 bases left between them. The length of the CDR3 is 16 residues. This CDR3 is CASSLAPGETYNEQFF. DNA of the CDR3: TGTGCCAGCAGCTTGGCGCCGGGGGAGACCTACAATGAGCAGTTCTTC. Full variable domain (missing parts from reference TRBV5-6 and TRBJ2-1): DAGVTQSPTHLIKTRGQQVTLRCSPKSGHDTVSWYQQALGQGPQFIFQYYEEEERQRGNFPDRFSGHQFPNYSSELNVNALLLGDSALYLCASSLAPGETYNEQFFGPGTRLTVL.

The rearrangement joins TRBV7-3 to TRBJ2-6, with D unresolved. Germline CDR1 is SGHTA and CDR2 is FQGTGA. V was pared by 3 bases and J by 0 bases, with 15 bases between. CDR3 length equals 18 residues. The CDR3 DNA reads as TGTGCCAGCAGCTTTGGTCTTCTACCCATCTCTGGGGCCAACGTCCTGACTTTC. Encoded protein: CASSFGLLPISGANVLTF.

This clone was seen a single time. V usage is TRBV29-1 and J usage is TRBJ1-2; TRBD1 is a possible D gene (6 bases). The CDR3 has 12 residues. Per germline, CDR1 SQVTM and CDR2 ANQGSEA. Deletions cut 5 bases from V and 8 bases from J, with 15 bases between. In DNA, the CDR3 is TGCAGCGTTCAAGGGGGGGGTTACGGCTACACCTTC. This translates into CSVQGGGYGYTF.

The chain uses TRBV11-2 and TRBJ1-2, with D maybe TRBD1 (5 bases). CDR1 SGHAT and CDR2 FQNNGV come from the germline V gene. The CDR3 is 14 residues long. V was cut by 1 base and J by 0 bases, with 6 bases left in between. As DNA, the CDR3 is TGTGCCAGCAGCTTAGCAGGGACTAACTATGGCTACACCTTC. As protein: CASSLAGTNYGYTF. The entire variable domain, with the rest obtained from reference TRBV11-2 and TRBJ1-2, is as follows: EAGVAQSPRYKIIEKRQSVAFWCNPISGHATLYWYQQILGQGPKLLIQFQNNGVVDDSQLPKDRFSAERLKGVDSTLKIQPAKLEDSAVYLCASSLAGTNYGYTFGSGTRLTVV.

The chain employs TRBV2 and TRBJ2-1, with D perhaps matching TRBD2 (6 bases). This CDR3 spans 15 amino acids. Germline loops: CDR1 SNHLY, CDR2 FYNNEI. Trimming stripped 4 bases from V and 4 bases from J, with 14 bases between. The CDR3 is CASSGQGAGYNEQFF. In nucleotides, the CDR3 is TGTGCCAGCAGTGGTCAAGGGGCGGGGTACAATGAGCAGTTCTTC.

The chain joins TRBV27 to TRBJ2-7, with D unresolved. CDR1 and CDR2 (germline): MNHEY, SMNVEV (reference sequence). The CDR3 runs to 13 residues. V was shortened by 3 bases and J by 9 bases, with 15 bases between the two germline ends. The CDR3: CASSFTERNGQYF. The DNA for the CDR3 is TGTGCCAGCAGTTTCACTGAGCGCAACGGGCAGTACTTC.

V is TRBV11-3 and J is TRBJ2-1; TRBD1 is a possible D gene (6 bases). V dropped 5 bases and J dropped 7 bases, with 15 bases sitting between them. The CDR3 consists of 14 residues. Germline values: CDR1 SGHNT, CDR2 YENEEA. CDR3 DNA sequence: TGTGCCAGCAGCCCTCGGGACACCATGAATGAGCAGTTCTTC. Translation gives CASSPRDTMNEQFF.

This sequence joins TRBV6-2 or TRBV6-3 and TRBJ1-4; 8 bases fit TRBD1. Losses at the gene ends were 0 bases for V and 8 bases for J; bases not matched to a gene: 5. The CDR3 has 15 amino acids. The germline gives CDR1 MNHEY, CDR2 SVGEGT. This CDR3 reads CASSYSTGQGEKLFF. For the CDR3, the DNA is TGTGCCAGCAGTTACTCGACCGGACAGGGAGAAAAACTGTTTTTT.

V usage is TRBV9 and J usage is TRBJ1-1; TRBD1 might be the D (5 bases). This CDR3 has 16 residues. Germline CDR1 is SGDLS and CDR2 is YYNGEE. V was shortened by 0 bases and J by 3 bases, with 15 bases between the two germline ends. CDR3 sequence reads: CASSVVGGIGDTEAFF. CDR3 in DNA: TGTGCCAGCAGCGTAGTAGGTGGGATAGGGGACACTGAAGCTTTCTTT.

The V call is TRBV6-2 or TRBV6-3, the J call TRBJ2-5, with 13 bases lining up with TRBD2. This CDR3 has 16 amino acids. Germline values: CDR1 MNHEY, CDR2 SVGEGT. The trim removed 5 bases at V and 5 bases at J, leaving 8 bases unmatched. CDR3: CASSTPGLAGRETQYF. In DNA, the CDR3 is TGTGCCAGCAGTACTCCGGGACTAGCGGGGAGGGAGACCCAGTACTTC.